The 15 T cell receptor beta chains listed next were all sequenced from one sample in a study of cytomegalovirus exposure and HLA in healthy donors. The PCR contained 60 Vbeta and 13 Jbeta primers. Sequenced by immunoSEQ multiplex PCR; TCRdb stores in-frame clones only, minus some. The sample records about 160,000 clones, 65% to 80% being singletons. Material for sequencing was PBMCs. Receptors were obtained from a female donor in good health and CMV-seronegative.

This chain uses TRBV4-2 with TRBJ2-7, with 7 positions matching TRBD1. The CDR3 loop spans 16 amino acids. With 1 base clipped from V and 0 bases from J, the junction kept 6 bases outside the gene matches. Germline assignment: CDR1 LGHNA and CDR2 YNFKEQ. The CDR3, as DNA: TGTGCCAGCAGCCAAGCTTCGGGACAGTCCTCCTACGAGCAGTACTTC. Translating gives CASSQASGQSSYEQYF.

The chain couples TRBV2 to TRBJ1-1; 7 nucleotides match TRBD1. V was clipped by 4 bases and J by 1 base; unmatched bases: 3. The germline V gene has CDR1 SNHLY and CDR2 FYNNEI. The length of the CDR3 is 14 residues. In DNA form, the CDR3 reads TGTGCCAGCAGTGGGGACAGACGGAACACTGAAGCTTTCTTT. It encodes CASSGDRRNTEAFF.

The V and J genes are TRBV12-2 and TRBJ1-1. TRBV12-2 is reported as a pseudogene. The CDR3 sequence is 14 residues long. CDR3 loop: CASRLGNFGTEAFF. The CDR3 region has the DNA TGTGCAAGTCGCTTAGGCAACTTTGGTACTGAAGCTTTCTTT.

V usage is TRBV28 and J usage is TRBJ1-3; TRBD1 aligns across 7 bases. Germline trimming cut 2 bases from V and 4 bases from J; bases unmatched to any gene: 8. The germline V gene encodes CDR1 MDHEN and CDR2 SYDVKM. This CDR3 is built from 16 residues. In DNA form, the CDR3 reads TGTGCCAGCAGTTTAATCGACAGGGCTTGGGGAAACACCATATATTTT. Its protein product is CASSLIDRAWGNTIYF.

The genes are TRBV4-1 and TRBJ2-7, with D possibly being TRBD1 (6 bases). Trimming stripped 2 bases from V and 1 base from J, with 12 bases between. CDR3 length: 15 residues. Germline V gene sequence: CDR1 MGHRA, CDR2 YSYEKL. The CDR3: CASSQTPTGSYEQYF. The CDR3 DNA is TGCGCCAGCAGCCAAACCCCGACAGGATCCTACGAGCAGTACTTC.

The genes are TRBV5-1 and TRBJ2-3, with TRBD1 identical over 10 bases. This CDR3 is 15 amino acids long. Germline lookup yields CDR1 SGHRS and CDR2 YFSETQ. V lost 3 bases, J lost 6 bases, and 7 bases stayed unmatched. The CDR3 DNA sequence: TGCGCCAGCAGCTCCGGGACAGGGGCTGGGGATACGCAGTATTTT. This codes for CASSSGTGAGDTQYF.

The rearrangement links TRBV7-6 to TRBJ2-7, with 8 bases fitting TRBD1. CDR1 is SGHVS and CDR2 is FNYEAQ in the germline V gene. The CDR3 is 14 amino acids. V lost 1 base, J lost 3 bases, and 2 bases stayed unmatched. The CDR3: CASSLGTGIYEQYF. The CDR3 bases are TGTGCCAGCAGCTTAGGGACAGGGATCTACGAGCAGTACTTC.

The V gene is TRBV25-1, the J gene TRBJ1-6; weak D call: TRBD1 (5 bases). Germline V gene sequence: CDR1 MGHDK, CDR2 SYGVNS. CDR3 length equals 14 residues. V lost 1 base and J 7 bases, leaving 8 bases between the germline ends. The DNA of the CDR3 is TGTGCCAGCAGTGAATGGGGCAGAAATTCACCCCTCCACTTT. Amino acid sequence: CASSEWGRNSPLHF.

CDR3 protein: CASIPGQGSEGYTF. The DNA for the CDR3 is TGCGCCAGCATTCCGGGACAGGGATCGGAAGGCTACACCTTC. The chain employs TRBV5-1 and TRBJ1-2, with TRBD1 identical over 9 bases. With V trimmed by 6 bases and J by 8 bases, 11 bases remained unmatched. Per germline, CDR1 SGHRS and CDR2 YFSETQ. CDR3 length equals 14 residues.

This sequence joins TRBV7-9 and TRBJ1-1, with TRBD1 identical over 9 bases. CDR3 length equals 14 residues. Unmatched junction bases numbered 4, after V lost 5 bases and J lost 3 bases. Looked up from germline, CDR1 is SEHNR and CDR2 is FQNEAQ (reference sequence). The CDR3 DNA sequence: TGTGCCAGCAGCCGGGACAGGGACTACACTGAAGCTTTCTTT. Protein sequence: CASSRDRDYTEAFF.

CDR3 DNA sequence: TGCGCCAGCAGCCGTCGACAGGGAGGCTACACCTTC. Translating it yields CASSRRQGGYTF. V gene TRBV4-1 combines with J gene TRBJ1-2, with 7 bases identical to TRBD1. The CDR3 is 12 amino acids. Germline V gives CDR1 MGHRA, CDR2 YSYEKL. V dropped 4 bases and J dropped 8; count of bases not matched to a gene: 4.

J is TRBJ1-2 and V is TRBV10-2; the match to TRBD1 covers 9 bases. With 0 bases clipped from V and 8 bases from J, the junction kept 13 bases outside the gene matches. The V gene's germline CDR1 is WSHSY and CDR2 SAAADI. This CDR3 has 17 residues. CDR3 nucleotides: TGCGCCAGCAGTGAGTCGACTCGGGGACAGGGAGGAGGCGGCTACACCTTC. Translating it yields CASSESTRGQGGGGYTF.

The chain is built from TRBV2 and TRBJ2-5; no clear D. Germline loops: CDR1 SNHLY, CDR2 FYNNEI. The CDR3 is 14 residues long. V was trimmed by 2 bases and J by 1 base, leaving 8 bases between them. CDR3 sequence reads: CASSEWSGQETQYF. CDR3 nucleotides: TGTGCCAGCAGTGAATGGTCCGGCCAAGAGACCCAGTACTTC.

V and J are TRBV2 and TRBJ2-2; no definite D call. Trimming removed 6 bases at V and 2 bases at J, with 13 bases between. The CDR3 covers 15 residues. Germline CDR1 SNHLY, CDR2 FYNNEI. CDR3 amino acids: CASSPQSFNTGELFF. Written as DNA, the CDR3 is TGTGCCAGCAGCCCACAGAGCTTCAACACCGGGGAGCTGTTTTTT.

The chain joins TRBV5-4 to TRBJ1-4; TRBD1 aligns across 7 bases. The CDR3 totals 16 residues. The J segment lost 4 bases and the V segment lost 2 bases, leaving 8 bases of the junction unmatched. CDR1 is SGHNT and CDR2 is YYREEE in the germline V gene (reference sequence). The CDR3 region is CASSFGLQGDNEKLFF. CDR3 sequence (DNA): TGTGCCAGCAGCTTCGGACTCCAGGGGGATAATGAAAAACTGTTTTTT.